This TCR beta chain comes out of a study of regulatory T cells in long-lasting Graves disease. This clonotype has at least ten counts. Investigators prepared the TCR beta libraries by applying iRepertoire HTBI primers and Arm-PCR of CDR3 regions. MiXCR, run by TCRdb on the multiplex PCR reads, gives a single entry per CDR3 protein. The table has 530,000 or so distinct CDR3 sequences, about 13% seen once; the top ten hold under 10%. CDR3 length equals 16 residues. V dropped 7 bases and J dropped 4; count of bases not matched to a gene: 15. Germline V lookup: CDR1 MNHEY, CDR2 SMNVEV (reference sequence). Sample time point: newly diagnosed GD, antithyroid drugs for less than 3 months. Extracted RNA from PBMCs served as the source of the TCR library. The same data also contributed to another study, on T cells in Graves' hyperthyroidism and ophthalmopathy.

Sequences were derived from peripheral blood mononuclear cells (PBMCs), sampled at new diagnosis, from a patient treated with antithyroid drugs. J is TRBJ2-5 and V is TRBV27; the match to TRBD1 covers 7 bases. This sequence originates from a man younger than 40 with Graves disease. The chain's CDR3 is CASNSDSKGAGETQYF. DNA for the CDR3: TGTGCCAGCAACTCAGATTCAAAGGGGGCAGGAGAGACCCAGTACTTC.